Shown below are 9 T cell receptor beta chains from a single sample sequenced in a study of OX40 agonist ivuxolimab in advanced cancers. TCRdb's table, derived via immunoSEQ multiplex PCR, lists solely in-frame clones and lacks some. The data show some 100,000 clones, with approximately 84% seen just once and around 5.9% held by the top ten. Sequenced material: CD4+ or CD8+ T cells sorted from blood, taken in a trial of the OX40 agonist ivuxolimab. All receptors derive from an adult with an advanced solid tumor such as melanoma, head and neck, liver or kidney cancer.

V and J are TRBV5-6 and TRBJ1-3, with 7 bases identical to TRBD1. V lost 4 bases, J lost 2 bases, and 9 bases stayed unmatched. Per the germline V gene, CDR1 is SGHDT and CDR2 is YYEEEE. This CDR3 is 16 amino acids long. The DNA for the CDR3 is TGTGCCAGCAGCCAACCGGACAGGAGGACTGGAAACACCATATATTTT. This encodes CASSQPDRRTGNTIYF.

The CDR3 spells CSVRDPPYPDTQYF. The CDR3 DNA reads TGCAGCGTCCGGGACCCCCCTTATCCGGATACGCAGTATTTT. The genes are TRBV29-1 and TRBJ2-3; the D call may be TRBD1 or TRBD2 (5 bases each). Germline V gene lookup returns CDR1 SQVTM and CDR2 ANQGSEA. CDR3 length: 14 amino acids. V was cut by 6 bases and J by 6 bases, with 19 bases left in between.

The rearrangement joins TRBV18 to TRBJ1-1, with D tentatively TRBD1 (5 bases). The V gene lost 0 bases and the J gene lost 3 bases, with 8 bases spanning the gap. CDR1 and CDR2 from the germline V gene are KGHSH and LQKENI. This CDR3 has 14 amino acids. The CDR3 sequence is CASSPPQGDTEAFF. CDR3 nucleotide sequence: TGTGCCAGCTCACCACCGCAGGGAGACACTGAAGCTTTCTTT.

The gene calls are TRBV7-9 and TRBJ1-1, with 7 bases fitting TRBD1. CDR1 is SEHNR, CDR2 FQNEAQ, per germline (reference sequence). After removal of 4 bases from V and 1 base from J, the junction contained 6 bases not matched to a gene. The CDR3 length is 15 residues. The CDR3 DNA sequence: TGTGCCAGCAGCTCGGAAAGACAGGGGAACACTGAAGCTTTCTTT. This sequence encodes CASSSERQGNTEAFF.

The V call is TRBV12-5, the J call TRBJ2-7, with D possibly TRBD1 on 5 matching bases. V was shortened by 5 bases and J by 7 bases, with 18 bases between the two germline ends. CDR3 length equals 14 residues. Germline assignment: CDR1 LGHNT and CDR2 FRNRAP. The CDR3 nucleotides are TGTGCTAGTGGTCCTCAGGGTAACCTCGGGGAGCAGTACTTC. Amino acids: CASGPQGNLGEQYF.

This chain uses TRBV6-1 with TRBJ1-4, with D hard to call. The V and J ends lost 6 bases and 8 bases respectively, with 13 bases between them. In germline, CDR1 is MNHNS, CDR2 SASEGT. The CDR3 has 13 residues. CDR3 sequence reads: CASRRMGTEKLFF. The CDR3 DNA reads as TGTGCCAGCAGGAGGATGGGAACCGAAAAACTGTTTTTT.

V usage is TRBV5-1 and J usage is TRBJ2-7; D possibly uses TRBD1 or TRBD2 (5 bases each). V dropped 0 bases and J dropped 3 bases, with 13 bases sitting between them. The germline V gene has CDR1 SGHRS and CDR2 YFSETQ. This CDR3 is 15 amino acids long. Here the CDR3 DNA reads TGCGCCAGCAGCTTGGCGCCGTCTGGGGGCTACGAGCAGTACTTC. Protein sequence: CASSLAPSGGYEQYF.

The rearrangement joins TRBV7-2 to TRBJ2-1; 8 bases align to TRBD1. With V trimmed by 0 bases and J by 0 bases, 7 bases remained unmatched. The CDR3 length is 18 residues. Per germline, CDR1 SGHTA and CDR2 FQGNSA. CDR3 residues: CASSLAARQGSSYNEQFF. Here the CDR3 DNA reads TGTGCCAGCAGCTTAGCAGCGCGACAGGGGAGCTCCTACAATGAGCAGTTCTTC.

J is TRBJ2-5 and V is TRBV4-3, with 9 bases matching TRBD2. With 0 bases clipped from V and 11 bases from J, the junction kept 10 bases outside the gene matches. The CDR3 totals 15 residues. The germline CDR1 and CDR2 sequences are LGHNA and YSLEER. The CDR3 here is CASSQDRELAGPQYF. DNA of the CDR3: TGCGCCAGCAGCCAAGATCGGGAGCTAGCGGGGCCTCAGTACTTC.